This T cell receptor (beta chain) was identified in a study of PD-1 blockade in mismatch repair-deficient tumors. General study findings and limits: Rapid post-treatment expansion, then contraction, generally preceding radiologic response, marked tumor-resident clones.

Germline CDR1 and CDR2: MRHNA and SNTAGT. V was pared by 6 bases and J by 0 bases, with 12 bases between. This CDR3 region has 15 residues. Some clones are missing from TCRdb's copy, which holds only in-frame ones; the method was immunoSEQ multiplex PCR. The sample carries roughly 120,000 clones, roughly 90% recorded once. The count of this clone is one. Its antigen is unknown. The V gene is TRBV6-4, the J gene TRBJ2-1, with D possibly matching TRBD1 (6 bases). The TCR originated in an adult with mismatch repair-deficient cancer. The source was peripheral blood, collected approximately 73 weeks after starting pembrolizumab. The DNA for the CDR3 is TGTGCCAGCAGACAGGGTCCGAGCTCCTACAATGAGCAGTTCTTC. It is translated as CASRQGPSSYNEQFF.